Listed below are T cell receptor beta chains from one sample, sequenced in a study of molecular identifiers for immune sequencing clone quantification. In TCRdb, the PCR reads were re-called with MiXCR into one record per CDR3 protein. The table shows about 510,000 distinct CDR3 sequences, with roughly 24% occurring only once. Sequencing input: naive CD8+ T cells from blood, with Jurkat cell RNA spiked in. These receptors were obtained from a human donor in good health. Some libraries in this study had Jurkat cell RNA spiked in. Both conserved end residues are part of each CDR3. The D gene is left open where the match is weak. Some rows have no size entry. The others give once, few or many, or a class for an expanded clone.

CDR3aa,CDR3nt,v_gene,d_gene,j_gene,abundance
CATSTANEQYF,TGTGCCACTTCAACAGCGAACGAGCAGTACTTC,TRBV28,-,TRBJ2-7,many
CASISGGGSETQYF,TGCGCCAGCATTAGCGGGGGAGGGTCGGAGACCCAGTACTTC,TRBV4-3,TRBD2,TRBJ2-5,few
CASSLLADTQYF,TGTGCCAGCAGCTTATTGGCAGATACGCAGTATTTT,TRBV7-9,-,TRBJ2-3,many
CASSPDWATNEKLFF,TGTGCCAGCAGCCCAGATTGGGCAACTAATGAAAAACTGTTTTTT,TRBV27,-,TRBJ1-4,-
CSAPKYQETQYF,TGCAGTGCCCCGAAGTACCAAGAGACCCAGTACTTC,TRBV20-1,-,TRBJ2-5,many
CASSQVAGFYGYTF,TGCGCCAGCAGCCAAGTTGCTGGGTTCTATGGCTACACCTTC,TRBV4-1,-,TRBJ1-2,few
CASSQGYPNAGANVLTF,TGCGCCAGCAGCCAAGGGTACCCGAATGCTGGGGCCAACGTCCTGACTTTC,TRBV4-1,-,TRBJ2-6,few
CASSQSSGGAIPCEQYF,TGTGCCAGTAGTCAATCATCAGGGGGCGCCATCCCCTGCGAGCAGTACTTC,TRBV19,TRBD1,TRBJ2-7,-
CATSRVEDTTPQHF,TGTGCCACCAGCAGAGTAGAGGATACAACCCCCCAGCATTTT,TRBV15,-,TRBJ1-5,many
CASSQGDRDFNQPQHF,TGCGCCAGCAGCCAAGGGGACAGGGACTTCAATCAGCCCCAGCATTTT,TRBV4-1,TRBD1,TRBJ1-5,many
CSASGRLAGGLNEQFF,TGCAGTGCTAGTGGGAGACTAGCGGGAGGGTTGAATGAGCAGTTCTTC,TRBV20-1,TRBD2,TRBJ2-1,few
CASSWTSTYEQYF,TGTGCCAGCAGCTGGACAAGTACCTACGAGCAGTACTTC,TRBV5-6,-,TRBJ2-7,many
CASNLGEQYF,TGTGCCAGCAACCTTGGCGAGCAGTACTTC,TRBV6-1,-,TRBJ2-7,many
CASSPQGASGANVLTF,TGTGCCAGCAGCCCTCAGGGGGCCTCTGGGGCCAACGTCCTGACTTTC,TRBV7-9,TRBD1,TRBJ2-6,few
CASGQRPYMNTEAFF,TGTGCCAGTGGACAGAGGCCATATATGAACACTGAAGCTTTCTTT,TRBV27,-,TRBJ1-1,-
CASRTQNSPLHF,TGTGCCAGTAGAACACAGAATTCACCCCTCCACTTT,TRBV19,-,TRBJ1-6,few
CASSQDFPGELFF,TGTGCCAGCAGCCAAGATTTCCCCGGGGAGCTGTTTTTT,TRBV14,-,TRBJ2-2,many
CASTYQGGGWPLNTGELFF,TGTGCCAGCACCTACCAGGGGGGCGGGTGGCCTCTTAACACCGGGGAGCTGTTTTTT,TRBV3-1,-,TRBJ2-2,-
CASSLEAGPNYGYTF,TGTGCCAGCAGCTTAGAAGCAGGACCCAACTATGGCTACACCTTC,TRBV11-2,-,TRBJ1-2,few
CASSLAPAQPQHF,TGCGCCAGCAGCTTGGCCCCGGCGCAGCCCCAGCATTTT,TRBV5-1,-,TRBJ1-5,many
CASSPEGRGFYNEQFF,TGTGCCAGCAGCCCCGAAGGGAGGGGCTTCTACAATGAGCAGTTCTTC,TRBV11-2,TRBD2,TRBJ2-1,-
CASSRLKLPDTQYF,TGTGCCAGCAGCCGACTAAAGCTCCCAGATACGCAGTATTTT,TRBV6-2/TRBV6-3,-,TRBJ2-3,few
CASSIPGASYEQYF,TGTGCCAGCAGCATCCCTGGGGCTTCCTACGAGCAGTACTTC,TRBV14,-,TRBJ2-7,-
CASSLETGGTDTQYF,TGTGCCAGCAGTTTGGAGACAGGGGGCACAGATACGCAGTATTTT,TRBV28,TRBD1,TRBJ2-3,many
CASSLTFPSGLSTDTQYF,TGTGCCAGCAGCTTAACCTTCCCTTCGGGATTGAGCACAGATACGCAGTATTTT,TRBV7-2,-,TRBJ2-3,many
CASCRSYINEKLFF,TGTGCCAGCTGCCGTTCGTACATTAATGAAAAACTGTTTTTT,TRBV28,-,TRBJ1-4,-
CASSFGLNQYF,TGTGCCAGCAGCTTTGGACTGAATCAGTACTTC,TRBV5-6,-,TRBJ2-4,many
CAWSVGDGYGYTF,TGTGCCTGGAGTGTAGGGGACGGCTATGGCTACACCTTC,TRBV30,-,TRBJ1-2,few
CASSIGDRGVQPQHF,TGTGCCAGTAGTATCGGGGACAGGGGTGTTCAGCCCCAGCATTTT,TRBV19,TRBD1,TRBJ1-5,few
CASSYYEAGTPPPNTRDF,TGTGCCAGCAGTTACTATGAGGCTGGGACCCCCCCCCCGAATACGCGGGATTTT,TRBV6-6,-,TRBJ2-3,once
CASSSPGVAESGANVLTF,TGCGCCAGCAGCTCCCCCGGGGTGGCAGAATCTGGGGCCAACGTCCTGACTTTC,TRBV4-3,-,TRBJ2-6,many
CASSLAGVTYNEQFF,TGTGCCAGCAGCTTAGCTGGCGTCACCTACAATGAGCAGTTCTTC,TRBV7-9,-,TRBJ2-1,few
CASSYDRTGTNEQFF,TGTGCCAGCAGTTACGACCGGACAGGGACCAATGAGCAGTTCTTC,TRBV6-2/TRBV6-3,TRBD1,TRBJ2-1,-
CASSFSGRPDTQYF,TGTGCCAGCAGTTTCTCAGGGCGACCAGATACGCAGTATTTT,TRBV12-3/TRBV12-4,-,TRBJ2-3,few
CASSQYIDNEQFF,TGCGCCAGCAGCCAATACATAGACAATGAGCAGTTCTTC,TRBV4-3,-,TRBJ2-1,-
CAWTPVGGAGGYTF,TGTGCCTGGACGCCCGTAGGGGGGGCGGGAGGCTACACCTTC,TRBV30,-,TRBJ1-2,few
CTSSPTGTSYEQYF,TGTACCAGTAGTCCTACCGGGACTAGCTACGAGCAGTACTTC,TRBV19,TRBD2,TRBJ2-7,few
CSAKTGTSSYEQYF,TGCAGTGCTAAAACCGGGACAAGCTCCTACGAGCAGTACTTC,TRBV20-1,-,TRBJ2-7,-
CASSIGLRGSNYEQYF,TGTGCCAGTAGTATCGGTCTTAGAGGTAGTAACTACGAGCAGTACTTC,TRBV19,-,TRBJ2-7,many
CASSRTAWDEQYF,TGTGCCAGCAGTAGGACTGCCTGGGACGAGCAGTACTTC,TRBV28,-,TRBJ2-7,many
CASSVQGNYEQYF,TGTGCCAGCAGTGTACAGGGGAATTACGAGCAGTACTTC,TRBV6-5,TRBD1,TRBJ2-7,few
CASSTWAAWGQQPQHF,TGTGCCAGTAGTACGTGGGCTGCGTGGGGTCAACAGCCCCAGCATTTT,TRBV19,-,TRBJ1-5,few
CASSPTGTTTDTQYF,TGTGCCAGCAGCCCGACCGGGACTACCACAGATACGCAGTATTTT,TRBV11-2,TRBD2,TRBJ2-3,many
CASSEKGQGLDTQYF,TGTGCCAGTAGTGAAAAAGGACAGGGGTTAGATACGCAGTATTTT,TRBV19,TRBD1,TRBJ2-3,-
CSAQPRLGLAGQLRPDTQYF,TGCAGTGCTCAACCCCGTTTGGGACTAGCGGGACAGCTTCGGCCAGATACGCAGTATTTT,TRBV20-1,TRBD2,TRBJ2-3,-
CASSSGSSRTDTQYF,TGTGCCAGCAGCTCGGGGTCTTCCAGAACAGATACGCAGTATTTT,TRBV7-6,-,TRBJ2-3,few